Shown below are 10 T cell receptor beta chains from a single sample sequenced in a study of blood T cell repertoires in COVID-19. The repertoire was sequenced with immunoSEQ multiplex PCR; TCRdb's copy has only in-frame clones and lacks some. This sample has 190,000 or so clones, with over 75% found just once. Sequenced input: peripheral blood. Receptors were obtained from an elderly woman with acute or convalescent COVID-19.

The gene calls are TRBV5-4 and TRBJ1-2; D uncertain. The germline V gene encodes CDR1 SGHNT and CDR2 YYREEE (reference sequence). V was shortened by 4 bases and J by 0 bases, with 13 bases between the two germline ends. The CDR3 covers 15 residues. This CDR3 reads CASSPEPQTNYGYTF. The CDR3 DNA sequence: TGTGCCAGCAGCCCCGAGCCACAGACTAACTATGGCTACACCTTC.

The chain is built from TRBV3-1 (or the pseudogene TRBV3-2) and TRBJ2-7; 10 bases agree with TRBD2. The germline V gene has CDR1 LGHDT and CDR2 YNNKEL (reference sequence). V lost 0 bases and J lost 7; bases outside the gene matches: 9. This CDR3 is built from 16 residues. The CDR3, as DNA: TGTGCCAGCAGCCAAGAGTCCAGCGGGAGGGCGGGAGAGCAGTACTTC. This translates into CASSQESSGRAGEQYF.

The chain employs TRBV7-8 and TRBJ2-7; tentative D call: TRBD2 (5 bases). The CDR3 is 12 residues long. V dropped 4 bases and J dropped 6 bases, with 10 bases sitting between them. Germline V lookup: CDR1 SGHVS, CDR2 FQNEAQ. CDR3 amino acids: CASSSPGFEQYF. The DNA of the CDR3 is TGTGCCAGCAGCTCACCGGGGTTCGAGCAGTACTTC.

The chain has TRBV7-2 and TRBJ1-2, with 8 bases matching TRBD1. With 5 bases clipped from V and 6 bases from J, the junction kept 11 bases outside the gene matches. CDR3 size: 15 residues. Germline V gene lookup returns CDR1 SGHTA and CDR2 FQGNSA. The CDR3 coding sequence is TGTGCCAGCAGCGTAAACAGGGGGGCTTCTCATGGCTACACCTTC. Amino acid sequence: CASSVNRGASHGYTF.

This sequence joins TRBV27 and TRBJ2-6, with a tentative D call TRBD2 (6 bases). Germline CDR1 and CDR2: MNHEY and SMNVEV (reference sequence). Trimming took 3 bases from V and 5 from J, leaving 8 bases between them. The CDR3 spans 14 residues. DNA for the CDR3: TGTGCCAGCAGTTTCGGGGGTAGGGCCAACGTCCTGACTTTC. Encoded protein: CASSFGGRANVLTF.

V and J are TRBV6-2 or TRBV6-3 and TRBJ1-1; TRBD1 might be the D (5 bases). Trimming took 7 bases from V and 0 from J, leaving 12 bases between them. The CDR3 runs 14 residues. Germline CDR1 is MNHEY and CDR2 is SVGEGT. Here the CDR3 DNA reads TGTGCCAGCACCCCCGGGGGAATGAACACTGAAGCTTTCTTT. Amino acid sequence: CASTPGGMNTEAFF.

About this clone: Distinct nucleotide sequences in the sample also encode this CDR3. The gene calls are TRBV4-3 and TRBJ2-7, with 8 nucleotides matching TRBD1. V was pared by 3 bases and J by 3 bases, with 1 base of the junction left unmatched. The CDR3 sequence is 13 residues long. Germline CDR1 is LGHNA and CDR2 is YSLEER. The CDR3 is CASSQGQDYEQYF. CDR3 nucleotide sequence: TGCGCCAGCAGCCAGGGACAGGACTACGAGCAGTACTTC.

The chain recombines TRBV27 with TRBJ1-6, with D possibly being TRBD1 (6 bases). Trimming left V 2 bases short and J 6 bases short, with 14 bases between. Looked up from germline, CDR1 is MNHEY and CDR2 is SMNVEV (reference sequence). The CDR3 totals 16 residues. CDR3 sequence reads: CASSLTSGGINSPLHF. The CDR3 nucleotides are TGTGCCAGCAGTTTAACATCGGGGGGCATTAATTCACCCCTCCACTTT.

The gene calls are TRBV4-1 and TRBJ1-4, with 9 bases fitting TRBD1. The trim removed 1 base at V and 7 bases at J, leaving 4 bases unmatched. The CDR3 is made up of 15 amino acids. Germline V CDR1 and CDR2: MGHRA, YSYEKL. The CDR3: CASSQVQGAVEKLFF. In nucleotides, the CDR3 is TGCGCCAGCAGCCAAGTACAGGGGGCGGTTGAAAAACTGTTTTTT.

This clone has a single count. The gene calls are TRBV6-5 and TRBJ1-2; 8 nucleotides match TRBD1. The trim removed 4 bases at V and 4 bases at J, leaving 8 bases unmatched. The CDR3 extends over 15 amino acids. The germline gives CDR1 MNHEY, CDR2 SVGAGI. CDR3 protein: CASSSRTGRAYGYTF. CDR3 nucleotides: TGTGCCAGCAGTTCGAGGACAGGGCGGGCCTATGGCTACACCTTC.